One and the same sample provided the 15 T cell receptor beta chains below, sequenced in a study of STAT5B mutations in CD4+ large granular lymphocyte leukemia. The repertoire was sequenced with immunoSEQ multiplex PCR; TCRdb's copy has only in-frame clones and lacks some. The sample consists of 20,000 to 25,000 clones, about four fifths of them appearing once. The sample consisted of CD4+ T cells from blood buffy coats. These receptors were taken from a human donor in good health.

The rearrangement joins TRBV29-1 to TRBJ2-7; a weak D match, TRBD2 (6 bases). The CDR3 contains 13 residues. Germline loops: CDR1 SQVTM, CDR2 ANQGSEA. V lost 5 bases to trimming and J lost 4 bases, with 15 bases between them. The CDR3 DNA is TGCAGCGTTCAAGTGCACCGGGGGTACGAGCAGTACTTC. It is translated as CSVQVHRGYEQYF.

The chain combines TRBV6-5 with TRBJ2-3, with a weak D call TRBD1 (6 bases). In germline, CDR1 is MNHEY, CDR2 SVGAGI. V lost 4 bases and J 3 bases, leaving 11 bases between the germline ends. This CDR3 is 14 amino acids long. CDR3 sequence (DNA): TGTGCCAGCAGTTCTCGCGGACAGACAGATACGCAGTATTTT. Protein sequence: CASSSRGQTDTQYF.

This sequence joins TRBV11-2 and TRBJ2-7; the match to TRBD1 covers 9 bases. This CDR3 is built from 14 residues. Trimming cost V 5 bases and J 1 base; bases outside gene matches: 3. Germline-derived CDR1 and CDR2 are SGHAT and FQNNGV. In nucleotides, the CDR3 is TGTGCCAGCAGCATAGGACAGGGGTCCTACGAGCAGTACTTC. Encoded protein: CASSIGQGSYEQYF.

The chain combines TRBV2 with TRBJ1-1, with TRBD1 as a possible D gene (5 bases). CDR1 and CDR2 from the germline V gene are SNHLY and FYNNEI. The CDR3 consists of 13 residues. V was shortened by 3 bases and J by 5 bases, with 10 bases between the two germline ends. In DNA form, the CDR3 reads TGTGCCAGCAGTGAGGGGGGGAAGACTGAAGCTTTCTTT. This codes for CASSEGGKTEAFF. The entire variable domain, with the rest obtained from reference TRBV2 and TRBJ1-1, is as follows: EPEVTQTPSHQVTQMGQEVILRCVPISNHLYFYWYRQILGQKVEFLVSFYNNEISEKSEIFDDQFSVERPDGSNFTLKIRSTKLEDSAMYFCASSEGGKTEAFFGQGTRLTVV.

The CDR3 region is CASSPSGINNEQFF. In nucleotides, the CDR3 is TGTGCCAGCAGCCCTAGCGGAATAAACAATGAGCAGTTCTTC. The V call is TRBV11-3, the J call TRBJ2-1; 7 positions match TRBD2. The CDR3 sequence is 14 residues long. J was trimmed by 5 bases and V by 5 bases; bases with no gene match: 6. Germline CDR1 and CDR2: SGHNT and YENEEA.

The J gene is TRBJ2-7, the V gene TRBV19; the D gene is possibly TRBD1 (6 bases). There are 13 residues in the CDR3. V was pared by 3 bases and J by 2 bases, with 8 bases between. Germline CDR1 LNHDA, CDR2 SQIVND (reference sequence). The CDR3 sequence: CASSMTGPYEQYF. The CDR3 nucleotides are TGTGCCAGTAGTATGACAGGTCCCTACGAGCAGTACTTC.

The chain has TRBV7-8 and TRBJ2-3; 15 nucleotides match TRBD2. CDR1 and CDR2 from the germline V gene are SGHVS and FQNEAQ. V lost 5 bases, J lost 0 bases, and 9 bases stayed unmatched. The CDR3 extends over 19 amino acids. CDR3: CASSAGLAGGPRSTDTQYF. CDR3 nucleotides: TGTGCCAGCAGCGCCGGACTAGCGGGAGGGCCGAGGAGCACAGATACGCAGTATTTT.

This chain links TRBV21-1 with TRBJ2-1; the D call of TRBD1 is as the table states it, not checked on the DNA. TRBV21-1 is given as a pseudogene. The CDR3 has 18 residues. The CDR3 DNA sequence: TGTGCCAGCAGCAAAGATAGGGTAGGACAGGGACCTTGGGATGAGCAGTTCTTC. Translating gives CASSKDRVGQGPWDEQFF.

This clone has only a few counts. V usage is TRBV28 and J usage is TRBJ1-1; D gene ambiguous. CDR1 and CDR2 from the germline V gene are MDHEN and SYDVKM. V dropped 7 bases and J dropped 4 bases, with 19 bases sitting between them. This CDR3 spans 15 amino acids. CDR3 in amino acids: CASTQHAGRSTEAFF. The CDR3 DNA reads as TGTGCCAGCACTCAACATGCGGGGAGGAGCACTGAAGCTTTCTTT.

The rearrangement links TRBV28 to TRBJ2-6, with D possibly TRBD1 on 5 matching bases. Per the germline V gene, CDR1 is MDHEN and CDR2 is SYDVKM. V lost 5 bases and J 1 base, leaving 12 bases between the germline ends. The CDR3 runs to 16 residues. CDR3 region: CASSNLQGSGANVLTF. The CDR3 DNA sequence: TGTGCCAGCAGTAATTTGCAGGGATCTGGGGCCAACGTCCTGACTTTC.

The chain uses TRBV6-1 and TRBJ2-2, with D unresolved. Trimming shortened V by 8 bases and J by 7 bases, and 11 bases separated the two germline ends. Germline CDR1 is MNHNS and CDR2 is SASEGT. The length of the CDR3 is 12 residues. The DNA for the CDR3 is TGTGCCAGCTCCAGCGAAGGCGGGGAGCTGTTTTTT. Protein sequence: CASSSEGGELFF.

J is TRBJ2-7 and V is TRBV30; 7 nucleotides line up with TRBD2. Germline V gives CDR1 GTSNPN, CDR2 SVGIG (reference sequence). The V gene end was trimmed by 4 bases and the J gene end by 0 bases; junction bases not matched to a gene: 3. The CDR3 covers 13 residues. As DNA, the CDR3 is TGTGCCTGGAACCGCGGGAGCTCCTACGAGCAGTACTTC. Protein: CAWNRGSSYEQYF.

The chain couples TRBV29-1 to TRBJ2-5, with D perhaps matching TRBD1 or TRBD2 (5 bases each). Per germline, CDR1 SQVTM and CDR2 ANQGSEA. The CDR3 is 14 residues long. V lost 6 bases to trimming and J lost 4 bases, with 18 bases between them. This CDR3 is CSVGDVGRLETQYF. CDR3 sequence (DNA): TGCAGCGTGGGGGACGTCGGACGCCTAGAGACCCAGTACTTC.

This clone came up a few times. V gene TRBV6-1 combines with J gene TRBJ1-5; 9 nucleotides agree with TRBD1. From germline, CDR1 is MNHNS and CDR2 SASEGT. The CDR3 covers 15 residues. After removal of 4 bases from V and 11 bases from J, the junction contained 12 bases not matched to a gene. CDR3 sequence reads: CASSGGQGSVSAQHF. The CDR3 DNA sequence: TGTGCCAGCAGTGGGGGACAGGGCTCGGTCTCGGCCCAGCATTTT.

V and J are TRBV9 and TRBJ1-4, with no clear D. Germline V CDR1 and CDR2: SGDLS, YYNGEE. The CDR3 contains 14 residues. Trimming left V 4 bases short and J 7 bases short, with 14 bases between. The CDR3 loop is CASSRRLASEKLFF. The CDR3 DNA is TGTGCCAGCAGCCGGCGACTGGCGAGTGAAAAACTGTTTTTT.